The 10 T cell receptor beta chains presented below share a single source sample, sequenced in a study of control samples from healthy donors and cancer patients. Profiled with immunoSEQ multiplex PCR; TCRdb holds only in-frame clones, not every one. The table has about 130,000 clones, approximately 90% seen once. Sequencing was performed on blood. These receptors originate from a man younger than 30 in good health.

Only a few counts were recorded for this clone. The V call is TRBV10-3, the J call TRBJ1-4, with D possibly being TRBD1 (6 bases). The CDR3 has 16 residues. The germline V gene encodes CDR1 ENHRY and CDR2 SYGVKD. The V and J ends lost 0 bases and 4 bases respectively, with 12 bases between them. Here the CDR3 reads CAISESRGKNNEKLFF. The CDR3 DNA is TGTGCCATCAGTGAGTCAAGGGGGAAGAATAATGAAAAACTGTTTTTT.

This chain connects TRBV28 to TRBJ2-5; possibly TRBD1 for D (6 bases). The germline V gene encodes CDR1 MDHEN and CDR2 SYDVKM. V was trimmed by 6 bases and J by 4 bases, leaving 21 bases between them. CDR3 length equals 16 residues. The CDR3 loop is CASSELGTKARETQYF. The CDR3 bases are TGTGCCAGCAGCGAACTCGGGACAAAGGCTAGAGAGACCCAGTACTTC.

The V and J genes are TRBV2 and TRBJ1-1; D is uncertain. V was pared by 3 bases and J by 6 bases, with 14 bases between. This CDR3 has 14 residues. The germline CDR1 and CDR2 sequences are SNHLY and FYNNEI. Here the CDR3 reads CASSDGDSSAEAFF. The CDR3, as DNA: TGTGCCAGCAGTGACGGGGATTCGAGTGCTGAAGCTTTCTTT.

The V call is TRBV27, the J call TRBJ1-5; the D is unclear. Germline CDR1 and CDR2: MNHEY and SMNVEV (reference sequence). V shed 4 bases and J shed 0 bases, with 4 bases lying between them. This CDR3 contains 13 residues. This chain's CDR3 is CASSSLSNQPQHF. In nucleotides, the CDR3 is TGTGCCAGCAGTTCTCTTAGCAATCAGCCCCAGCATTTT.

The V call is TRBV5-1, the J call TRBJ1-6; no reliable D call. The CDR3 sequence is 14 residues long. The germline CDR1 and CDR2 sequences are SGHRS and YFSETQ. V was trimmed by 1 base and J by 10 bases, leaving 12 bases between them. DNA for the CDR3: TGCGCCAGCAGCTTGTCTGGTTTAGGCTCACCCCTCCACTTT. Translation: CASSLSGLGSPLHF.

This clone was counted a single time. Here the CDR3 DNA reads TGTGCCAGCAGCTCGACCTTACAGGGCAACACTGAAGCTTTCTTT. Translation gives CASSSTLQGNTEAFF. The V and J genes are TRBV5-4 and TRBJ1-1, with a weak D call TRBD1 (6 bases). The CDR3 totals 15 residues. Trimming shortened V by 3 bases and J by 2 bases, and 14 bases separated the two germline ends. Looked up from germline, CDR1 is SGHNT and CDR2 is YYREEE (reference sequence).

The rearrangement uses TRBV19 and TRBJ1-4; the D is unclear. Germline lookup yields CDR1 LNHDA and CDR2 SQIVND (reference sequence). V was trimmed by 5 bases and J by 4 bases, leaving 20 bases between them. The CDR3 is 17 amino acids. CDR3 DNA sequence: TGTGCCAGTAGTTCACTGGCAGGTATCGTCAATAATGAAAAACTGTTTTTT. This encodes CASSSLAGIVNNEKLFF.

The chain carries TRBV11-2 and TRBJ2-2, with D hard to call. The CDR3 loop spans 14 amino acids. The germline V gene has CDR1 SGHAT and CDR2 FQNNGV. V lost 5 bases, J lost 1 base, and 8 bases lay in between. The CDR3 here is CASSPSRNTGELFF. CDR3 DNA: TGTGCCAGCAGCCCTAGTAGGAACACCGGGGAGCTGTTTTTT.

The V and J genes are TRBV2 and TRBJ1-6, with a weak D call TRBD1 (6 bases). Germline assignment: CDR1 SNHLY and CDR2 FYNNEI. V shed 5 bases and J shed 10 bases, with 18 bases lying between them. The CDR3 consists of 15 residues. The CDR3 region is CASSLAQGGGSPLHF. For the CDR3, the DNA is TGTGCCAGCAGTCTGGCACAGGGTGGAGGATCACCCCTCCACTTT.

The chain carries TRBV6-5 and TRBJ2-7; 8 bases map to TRBD1. The CDR3 consists of 13 residues. Germline V lookup: CDR1 MNHEY, CDR2 SVGAGI. The trim removed 5 bases at V and 3 bases at J, leaving 3 bases unmatched. CDR3 residues: CASSKGQDYEQYF. As DNA, the CDR3 is TGTGCCAGCAGTAAGGGACAGGACTACGAGCAGTACTTC.